This T cell receptor (beta chain) was retrieved from a study of immune evolution from preneoplasia to lung adenocarcinoma. Study results and caveats: Normal lung had highest clonality; later lesions appeared denser, more diverse.

A few counts support this clone. No antigen is known for it. Produced via immunoSEQ multiplex PCR; TCRdb's table is partial and in-frame only. This table holds thousands of clones, around four fifths found once. This CDR3 is 16 amino acids long. V lost 1 base and J lost 2, with 15 bases in between. Per the germline V gene, CDR1 is SGHDN and CDR2 is FVKESK. The source of this sequence is a person between 60 and 79 years old with lung adenocarcinoma. The chain couples TRBV14 to TRBJ2-7, with TRBD2 as a possible D gene (6 bases). Material: FFPE lung adenocarcinoma in situ tissue. The CDR3 loop reads CASSQVGSGLTYEQYF. CDR3 DNA sequence: TGTGCCAGCAGCCAAGTCGGGTCAGGACTAACCTACGAGCAGTACTTC.